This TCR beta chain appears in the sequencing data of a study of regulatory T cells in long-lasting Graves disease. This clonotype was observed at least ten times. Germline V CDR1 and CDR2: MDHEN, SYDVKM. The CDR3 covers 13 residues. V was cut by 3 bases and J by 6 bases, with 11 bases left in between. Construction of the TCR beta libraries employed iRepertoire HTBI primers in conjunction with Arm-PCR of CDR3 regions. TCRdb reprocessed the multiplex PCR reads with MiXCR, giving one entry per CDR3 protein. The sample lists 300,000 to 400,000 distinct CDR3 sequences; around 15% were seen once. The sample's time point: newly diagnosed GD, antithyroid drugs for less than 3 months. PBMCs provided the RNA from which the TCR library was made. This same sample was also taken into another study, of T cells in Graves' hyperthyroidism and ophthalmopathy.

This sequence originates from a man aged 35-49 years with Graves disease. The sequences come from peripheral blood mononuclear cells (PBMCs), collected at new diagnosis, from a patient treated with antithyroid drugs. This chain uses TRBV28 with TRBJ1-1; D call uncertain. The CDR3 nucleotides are TGTGCCAGCAGTTTTATAGGGAGACCTGAAGCTTTCTTT. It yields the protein CASSFIGRPEAFF. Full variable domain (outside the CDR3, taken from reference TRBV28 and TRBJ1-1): DVKVTQSSRYLVKRTGEKVFLECVQDMDHENMFWYRQDPGLGLRLIYFSYDVKMKEKGDIPEGYSVSREKKERFSLILESASTNQTSMYLCASSFIGRPEAFFGQGTRLTVV.